This T cell receptor beta chain was retrieved from a study of cytomegalovirus exposure and HLA in healthy donors. Overall study results and limits: CMV serostatus alone was available as immune exposure information. Several of the most significant clusters appeared, in a later analysis, to be linked to common viral pathogens. When a later analysis compared HLA-associated TCR beta chains with equally common others, the HLA-associated chains turned out to be more clonally expanded and to have lower generation probabilities. Sequencing probably produced one cluster of sequence variants that were highly shared.

This clone was seen just once. Its antigen remains unknown. This CDR3 region has 11 residues. With 4 bases removed from V and 10 bases from J, the gap between germline ends came to 10 bases. CDR1 and CDR2 (germline): ENHRY, SYGVKD. The PCR used 60 Vbeta and 13 Jbeta primers. The method was immunoSEQ multiplex PCR; TCRdb's version includes in-frame clones alone and lacks a portion of them. The sample lists about 110,000 clones; about 76% were seen once. The sequencing input was PBMCs. The rearrangement joins TRBV10-3 to TRBJ1-1; perhaps TRBD1 as D (5 bases). The source is a woman between 25 and 40 years old in good health and CMV-seronegative. The CDR3 sequence: CAISVEGRAFF. The CDR3 DNA is TGTGCCATCAGTGTGGAGGGGAGAGCTTTCTTT.